The T cell receptor (beta chain) under discussion was sequenced for a study of blood T cell repertoires in COVID-19. Study-wide context: The analysed material was cDNA or gDNA that came from T cells, B-cell-depleted T cells, or PBMCs.

In the original workflow: Amplifying reference gene primers gave estimates of nucleated cell counts. Sequencing used immunoSEQ multiplex PCR; TCRdb keeps in-frame clones, though not all of them. D and trimming come from the DNA, and the V and J calls and clone size come from that table. Of about 120,000 clones in the sample, around 87% were seen once. The CDR3 covers 13 residues. Germline V gives CDR1 WNHNN, CDR2 SYGVQD (reference sequence). The germline V and J ends were trimmed by 10 bases and 2 bases, with 12 bases remaining between them. The clonotype originates from a human donor in a cohort sampled during active COVID-19. The sequenced sample consisted of peripheral blood. The genes are TRBV10-1 and TRBJ1-5; D call uncertain. The CDR3 loop reads CATGSSGNQPQHF. CDR3 DNA: TGCGCCACCGGGAGTTCAGGCAATCAGCCCCAGCATTTT.